This TCR beta chain was identified in a study of siplizumab effects on memory and regulatory T cells. Whole-study findings and limits: Siplizumab, the agent tested, significantly reduced alloreactive sequences traceable to unstimulated CD4+ memory cells. Neither a naive nor a memory phenotype was assignable to roughly 80-97% of proliferating CD4+ or CD8+ clones. Memory T cells appeared less diverse than naive cells, which seemed to contribute substantially to alloresponse.

Germline loops: CDR1 SGHRS, CDR2 YFSETQ. The CDR3 is 15 amino acids. V lost 4 bases and J 6 bases, leaving 16 bases between the germline ends. On this clone itself: Its antigen remains unidentified.

The table came from immunoSEQ multiplex PCR; TCRdb's copy has only in-frame clones and leaves some out. Altogether about 100,000 clones are present, 75% to 95% being singletons, with the ten largest covering approximately 0.15%. The sample taken for sequencing was CD4+ T cells sorted from blood. The gene calls are TRBV5-1 and TRBJ2-2; D might be TRBD2 (5 bases). The receptor's source is a human donor in good health. CDR3 DNA: TGCGCCAGCAGCCACGGCGCGGGTTGGGCCGGGGAGCTGTTTTTT. It encodes CASSHGAGWAGELFF.